This T cell receptor beta chain stems from a study of shared T cell receptors in the human thymus. TCRdb keeps only in-frame clones here, not all; method: immunoSEQ multiplex PCR. The table lists roughly 560,000 clones, 78% of them singletons. The same data also contributed to another study, on human thymus T cells. That report notes: Donors were healthy Finnish infants having corrective surgery for congenital heart defects. The thymus tissue came from resections taken during corrective heart surgery. Repertoires from thymus and blood appeared to show biased V and J gene usage. Highly overlapping thymic repertoires in unrelated individuals were reported by related research.

The sequence derives from a boy under two years old with a congenital heart defect. Sequenced input: thymocytes.

This CDR3 reads CASSLTPRKGAAYEQYF. For the CDR3, the DNA is TGTGCCAGCAGCTTGACCCCTCGGAAGGGGGCCGCCTACGAGCAGTACTTC. The chain uses TRBV7-9 and TRBJ2-7; TRBD1 matches at 7 bases. The CDR3 totals 17 residues. Trimming at V came to 3 bases and at J to 2 bases, leaving 13 bases not matched to a gene. Germline CDR1 is SEHNR and CDR2 is FQNEAQ (reference sequence).